Below are 2 T cell receptor beta chains sequenced from a single sample in a study of T cell clonotyping in hematopoietic cell transplantation. TCRdb keeps only in-frame clones here, not all; method: immunoSEQ multiplex PCR. The data contain about 17,000 clones, more than 75% of them seen just once; the ten biggest clones take up 3.5% to 5%. The specimen comprised PBMCs, sampled 100 days after allogeneic stem cell transplant. These receptor sequences come from a male patient aged 55-69 years who had an allogeneic stem cell transplant from a related donor, so the T cells may come from the graft donor. Some clones in this sample may be carry-over from other donors' samples.

The chain uses TRBV11-2 and TRBJ1-6; a weak D match, TRBD1 (5 bases). The germline V gene has CDR1 SGHAT and CDR2 FQNNGV. The CDR3 loop spans 16 amino acids. V was trimmed by 5 bases and J by 3 bases, leaving 14 bases between them. For the CDR3, the DNA is TGTGCCAGCAGCCCCATGGATGGGGGCTATAATTCACCCCTCCACTTT. Translation: CASSPMDGGYNSPLHF. Full variable domain (remainder filled in from reference TRBV11-2 and TRBJ1-6): EAGVAQSPRYKIIEKRQSVAFWCNPISGHATLYWYQQILGQGPKLLIQFQNNGVVDDSQLPKDRFSAERLKGVDSTLKIQPAKLEDSAVYLCASSPMDGGYNSPLHFGNGTRLTVT.

The chain has TRBV5-4 and TRBJ1-1; D perhaps matches TRBD1 (5 bases). Between the trimmed V and J ends, which lost 2 bases and 0 bases, there was a span of 5 bases. In germline, CDR1 is SGHNT, CDR2 YYREEE (reference sequence). The CDR3 is 13 residues long. The CDR3, as DNA: TGTGCCAGCAGCTTAGGGGTGAACACTGAAGCTTTCTTT. Protein sequence: CASSLGVNTEAFF.